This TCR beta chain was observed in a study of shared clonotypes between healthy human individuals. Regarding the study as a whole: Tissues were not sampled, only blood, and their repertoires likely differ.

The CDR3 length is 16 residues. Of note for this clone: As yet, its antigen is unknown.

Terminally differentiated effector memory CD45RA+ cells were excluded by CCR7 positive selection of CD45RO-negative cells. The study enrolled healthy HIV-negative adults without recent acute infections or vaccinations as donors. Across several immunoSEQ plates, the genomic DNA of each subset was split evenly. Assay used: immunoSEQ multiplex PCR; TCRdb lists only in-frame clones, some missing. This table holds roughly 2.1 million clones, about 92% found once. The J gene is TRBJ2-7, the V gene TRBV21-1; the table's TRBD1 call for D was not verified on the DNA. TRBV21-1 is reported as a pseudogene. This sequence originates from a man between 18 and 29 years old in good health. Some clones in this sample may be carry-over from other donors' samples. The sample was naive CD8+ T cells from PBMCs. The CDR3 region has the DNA TGTGCCAGAGAGACCAGGGACAGTCGATCCACCTACGAGCAGTACTTC. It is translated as CARETRDSRSTYEQYF.